This T cell receptor beta chain emerged from a study of response to subunit inactivated influenza vaccine. This CDR3 comprises 14 residues. Germline CDR1 is SGHRS and CDR2 is YFSETQ. V shed 1 base and J shed 4 bases, with 12 bases lying between them. TCRdb called the RT-PCR reads again in MiXCR, with one record for every CDR3 protein. The sample carries hundreds of thousands of distinct CDR3 sequences, under 15% recorded once. This clonotype was observed a few times. The TCR sequence derives from a man aged 50-60 years who received an inactivated influenza vaccine. This sequence joins TRBV5-1 and TRBJ2-7, with D possibly being TRBD1 (6 bases). The sample consisted of PBMCs from blood, taken around seven weeks after vaccination. The CDR3 bases are TGCGCCAGCAGCTTGCCTGGGGGCAGGTACGAGCAGTACTTC. As protein: CASSLPGGRYEQYF. The complete variable domain, with remaining parts taken from reference TRBV5-1 and TRBJ2-7, reads KAGVTQTPRYLIKTRGQQVTLSCSPISGHRSVSWYQQTPGQGLQFLFEYFSETQRNKGNFPGRFSGRQFSNSRSEMNVSTLELGDSALYLCASSLPGGRYEQYFGPGTRLTVT.